The 32 T cell receptor beta chains presented below share a single source sample, sequenced in a study of cytomegalovirus exposure and HLA in healthy donors (dated by TCRdb to 2015 to 2018). The protocol used for the library was the immunoSEQ multiplex PCR assay. For the multiplex PCR, a mixture combining 60 forward primers for TCR Vbeta segments and 13 reverse primers for TCR Jbeta segments was used. Here the immuneACCESS table is served through TCRdb, limited to in-frame sequences with V and J called. Missing clones are a known gap in these copies; in checked studies unresolved V genes cover under half, and the rest lacks a known reason. The sample table shows 200,000 to 250,000 clones, and more than 70% are seen once. Over 1% of the sample rests with the top ten. Sequencing was done on a sample of PBMCs. The source is a human donor in good health.

This chain connects TRBV28 to TRBJ2-7; tentatively, D is TRBD1 (5 bases). This CDR3 spans 14 amino acids. The V end was cut by 4 bases, the J end by 5 bases, with 15 bases between. Germline V lookup: CDR1 MDHEN, CDR2 SYDVKM. DNA of the CDR3: TGTGCCAGCAGTTACGCTGGGGCCCAGGACGAGCAGTACTTC. Amino acid sequence: CASSYAGAQDEQYF.

The chain employs TRBV2 and TRBJ2-3; 8 bases are a match to TRBD1. Germline lookup yields CDR1 SNHLY and CDR2 FYNNEI. Losses at the gene ends were 5 bases for V and 2 bases for J; bases not matched to a gene: 3. The CDR3 spans 14 residues. CDR3 in DNA: TGTGCCAGCAGTAGACAGGGGTACACAGATACGCAGTATTTT. Translation: CASSRQGYTDTQYF.

This sequence joins TRBV7-6 and TRBJ2-1; 7 bases fit TRBD2. Unmatched junction bases numbered 8, after V lost 3 bases and J lost 3 bases. The germline CDR1 and CDR2 sequences are SGHVS and FNYEAQ. The CDR3 is made up of 16 amino acids. CDR3 coding DNA: TGTGCCAGCAGCTTGTTAGCGGGTAGAGGCTACAATGAGCAGTTCTTC. It specifies CASSLLAGRGYNEQFF.

This clone was seen only once. The chain links TRBV6-5 to TRBJ2-7; D possibly corresponds to TRBD2 (6 bases). Trimming took 0 bases from V and 6 from J, leaving 9 bases between them. CDR1 is MNHEY, CDR2 SVGAGI, per germline. This CDR3 comprises 13 residues. CDR3: CASSYSTSSEQYF. The CDR3 region has the DNA TGTGCCAGCAGTTACTCCACTAGCAGCGAGCAGTACTTC.

This chain links TRBV6-1 with TRBJ1-2, with 8 bases identical to TRBD1. Germline V gene data show CDR1 as MNHNS and CDR2 as SASEGT. CDR3 size: 15 residues. V shed 2 bases and J 3 bases; nucleotides not matched to a gene: 5. CDR3 protein: CASSELTGGDYGYTF. The CDR3 region has the DNA TGTGCCAGCAGTGAACTAACAGGGGGAGACTATGGCTACACCTTC.

This sequence joins TRBV6-1 and TRBJ2-7; tentatively, D is TRBD2 (5 bases). With 4 bases removed from V and 3 bases from J, the gap between germline ends came to 10 bases. CDR1 and CDR2 from the germline V gene are MNHNS and SASEGT. The length of the CDR3 is 13 residues. CDR3 region: CASSVGRGYEQYF. CDR3 nucleotide sequence: TGTGCCAGCAGTGTCGGCCGGGGCTACGAGCAGTACTTC.

The chain has TRBV4-2 and TRBJ1-4, with TRBD1 identical over 10 bases. In germline, CDR1 is LGHNA, CDR2 YNFKEQ. V lost 0 bases, J lost 7 bases, and 5 bases stayed unmatched. The CDR3 sequence is 16 residues long. CDR3 sequence reads: CASSQDRTGGTEKLFF. DNA for the CDR3: TGTGCCAGCAGCCAAGATAGGACAGGGGGTACTGAAAAACTGTTTTTT.

The rearrangement joins TRBV7-6 to TRBJ2-1, with a weak D call TRBD1 (6 bases). The length of the CDR3 is 18 residues. Trimming cost V 6 bases and J 1 base, with 22 bases left between them. Germline values: CDR1 SGHVS, CDR2 FNYEAQ. CDR3 amino acids: CASSRGGAWDGSYNEQFF. The CDR3 bases are TGTGCCAGCAGTCGAGGGGGAGCCTGGGACGGATCCTACAATGAGCAGTTCTTC.

V gene TRBV30 combines with J gene TRBJ2-5, with 14 bases fitting TRBD2. The CDR3 loop spans 15 amino acids. The germline gives CDR1 GTSNPN, CDR2 SVGIG (reference sequence). Losses at the gene ends were 3 bases for V and 5 bases for J; bases not matched to a gene: 5. The CDR3 DNA is TGTGCCTGGAGCGAAGGACTAGCGGGAGGCGAGACCCAGTACTTC. Translation gives CAWSEGLAGGETQYF.

The gene calls are TRBV11-3 and TRBJ2-2; the match to TRBD2 covers 7 bases. Per germline, CDR1 SGHNT and CDR2 YENEEA. The CDR3 is made up of 15 amino acids. The V segment lost 6 bases and the J segment 3 bases; nucleotides outside the gene matches: 7. The CDR3 here is CASSSKGRDTGELFF. CDR3 nucleotides: TGTGCCAGCAGTAGTAAGGGGAGGGACACCGGGGAGCTGTTTTTT.

The V and J genes are TRBV19 and TRBJ2-7; D possibly corresponds to TRBD2 (6 bases). Germline V lookup: CDR1 LNHDA, CDR2 SQIVND (reference sequence). This CDR3 comprises 14 residues. The V gene lost 5 bases and the J gene lost 2 bases, with 13 bases spanning the gap. CDR3 residues: CASSGAGPTYEQYF. The CDR3 coding sequence is TGTGCCAGTAGTGGGGCGGGACCCACCTACGAGCAGTACTTC.

This chain connects TRBV29-1 to TRBJ2-3; TRBD1 matches 7 bases. Germline V gene lookup returns CDR1 SQVTM and CDR2 ANQGSEA. The CDR3 length is 15 residues. V shed 5 bases, J shed 3 bases, and the junction held 11 bases outside the gene matches. The CDR3 spells CSVTYRGLATDTQYF. In DNA form, the CDR3 reads TGCAGCGTTACCTACAGGGGCCTCGCTACAGATACGCAGTATTTT.

The chain carries TRBV6-6 and TRBJ1-5; D not resolved. The germline V gene encodes CDR1 MNHNY and CDR2 SVGAGI (reference sequence). The CDR3 covers 15 residues. V gave up 8 bases and J gave up 4 bases, with 18 bases separating them. As DNA, the CDR3 is TGTGCCAGCGGAGGAGGTACAGCTAAAAATCAGCCCCAGCATTTT. Translated: CASGGGTAKNQPQHF.

V usage is TRBV23-1 and J usage is TRBJ2-7; 8 bases match TRBD2. TRBV23-1 is noted as an ORF with a role that remains uncertain. The CDR3 spans 18 residues. The junction had 14 bases not matched to a gene; V was cut back by 4 bases and J by 0 bases. In DNA, the CDR3 is TGCGCCAGCAGTCGTACTAGCGGACATAATGCCAGCTCCTACGAGCAGTACTTC. Its protein product is CASSRTSGHNASSYEQYF.

The chain links TRBV19 to TRBJ2-6, with 9 positions matching TRBD1. This CDR3 is 17 amino acids long. V lost 3 bases, J lost 0 bases, and 3 bases stayed unmatched. CDR1 is LNHDA and CDR2 is SQIVND in the germline V gene (reference sequence). CDR3 nucleotides: TGTGCCAGTAGTATCGGGACAGGGCGCTCTGGGGCCAACGTCCTGACTTTC. Protein sequence: CASSIGTGRSGANVLTF.

This chain joins TRBV5-1 and TRBJ2-3; no reliable D call. Trimming pared 1 base from V and 0 bases from J, leaving 9 bases between. Germline CDR1 SGHRS, CDR2 YFSETQ. CDR3 length: 15 residues. CDR3 bases: TGCGCCAGCAGCTTGTTCGTTACTAGCACAGATACGCAGTATTTT. This codes for CASSLFVTSTDTQYF.

This rearrangement joins TRBV28 to TRBJ1-2; 8 nucleotides line up with TRBD1. CDR3 size: 16 residues. Trimming cost V 7 bases and J 3 bases; bases outside gene matches: 13. The germline V gene has CDR1 MDHEN and CDR2 SYDVKM. The CDR3 nucleotides read TGTGCCAGCAAATCCCCTTGGGACAGGATGGACTATGGCTACACCTTC. It codes for CASKSPWDRMDYGYTF.

The chain uses TRBV5-1 and TRBJ2-7; 9 bases agree with TRBD1. The CDR3 is 16 amino acids. V gave up 4 bases and J gave up 0 bases; unmatched junction bases: 8. Germline V gene sequence: CDR1 SGHRS, CDR2 YFSETQ. DNA for the CDR3: TGCGCCAGCAGCCTACGGACAGGGGAAAGCTCCTACGAGCAGTACTTC. This gives the protein CASSLRTGESSYEQYF.

The chain carries TRBV6-1 and TRBJ2-7, with 11 nucleotides matching TRBD2. This CDR3 spans 18 amino acids. Trimming at V came to 3 bases and at J to 4 bases, leaving 14 bases not matched to a gene. Germline V gene lookup returns CDR1 MNHNS and CDR2 SASEGT. The CDR3, as DNA: TGTGCCAGCAGTGACGTGCCCCCCGGGACTAGCGGCTCTTACGAGCAGTACTTC. Its protein is CASSDVPPGTSGSYEQYF.

V is TRBV9 and J is TRBJ1-2, with a weak D call TRBD1 (5 bases). The CDR3 extends over 14 amino acids. Deletions cut 3 bases from V and 5 bases from J, with 14 bases between. Germline V gene sequence: CDR1 SGDLS, CDR2 YYNGEE. The CDR3 nucleotides read TGTGCCAGCAGCGACAGGATCAGTGGATATGGCTACACCTTC. Translating gives CASSDRISGYGYTF. The full variable domain, in which reference TRBV9 and TRBJ1-2 provide the parts outside the CDR3, is DSGVTQTPKHLITATGQRVTLRCSPRSGDLSVYWYQQSLDQGLQFLIQYYNGEERAKGNILERFSAQQFPDLHSELNLSSLELGDSALYFCASSDRISGYGYTFGSGTRLTVV.

The V gene is TRBV6-1, the J gene TRBJ2-1; possibly TRBD1 for D (5 bases). The CDR3 is 14 amino acids. Trimming left V 6 bases short and J 5 bases short, with 14 bases between. Germline-derived CDR1 and CDR2 are MNHNS and SASEGT. CDR3 protein: CASRLTWGNNEQFF. In DNA, the CDR3 is TGTGCCAGCAGGCTGACTTGGGGCAACAATGAGCAGTTCTTC.

The count of this clone is one. The gene calls are TRBV9 and TRBJ2-5; TRBD2 might be the D (7 bases). Germline assignment: CDR1 SGDLS and CDR2 YYNGEE. The V end was cut by 0 bases, the J end by 2 bases, with 11 bases between. The CDR3 has 15 residues. The CDR3 spells CASSVGGGAQETQYF. CDR3 DNA sequence: TGTGCCAGCAGCGTAGGGGGGGGCGCACAAGAGACCCAGTACTTC.

The CDR3 here is CAHKAGLAYNEQFF. CDR3 in DNA: TGTGCCCATAAGGCAGGACTAGCGTACAATGAGCAGTTCTTC. The chain uses TRBV10-3 and TRBJ2-1; TRBD2 matches 9 bases. CDR1 ENHRY and CDR2 SYGVKD come from the germline V gene. Losses at the gene ends were 11 bases for V and 4 bases for J; bases not matched to a gene: 9. This CDR3 has 14 amino acids.

The genes are TRBV11-1 and TRBJ1-1; D unclear. V was clipped by 1 base and J by 1 base, with 7 bases between them. The CDR3 is 14 residues long. Germline-derived CDR1 and CDR2 are SGHAT and FQDESV (reference sequence). CDR3 residues: CASSLDLSNTEAFF. The CDR3 coding sequence is TGTGCCAGCAGCTTAGATCTGTCGAACACTGAAGCTTTCTTT.

The chain joins TRBV2 to TRBJ1-1; 7 nucleotides align to TRBD1. This CDR3 comprises 18 residues. Germline CDR1 SNHLY, CDR2 FYNNEI. Germline trimming cut 7 bases from V and 2 bases from J; bases unmatched to any gene: 19. The CDR3 DNA is TGTGCCAGCACCCGCCGTCTCGGGACAGAAGCCGTTAACACTGAAGCTTTCTTT. Translated, it gives CASTRRLGTEAVNTEAFF.

The chain recombines TRBV6-5 with TRBJ1-1, with D maybe TRBD1 (5 bases). Germline assignment: CDR1 MNHEY and CDR2 SVGAGI. The CDR3 consists of 14 residues. Deletions cut 6 bases from V and 5 bases from J, with 16 bases between. CDR3 loop: CASSPLGGVTEAFF. The CDR3 coding sequence is TGTGCCAGCAGCCCCCTGGGGGGGGTTACTGAAGCTTTCTTT.

The V gene is TRBV9, the J gene TRBJ2-7; 9 positions agree with TRBD1. Germline V lookup: CDR1 SGDLS, CDR2 YYNGEE. Trimming took 0 bases from V and 4 from J; bases not matched to a gene: 5. This CDR3 comprises 15 residues. CDR3 in DNA: TGTGCCAGCAGCGTAGCAACAGGGGGCCTTTACGAGCAGTACTTC. Protein sequence: CASSVATGGLYEQYF.

The V and J genes are TRBV9 and TRBJ2-3; the match to TRBD2 covers 10 bases. Losses at the gene ends were 3 bases for V and 3 bases for J; bases not matched to a gene: 7. CDR1 and CDR2 (germline): SGDLS, YYNGEE. The CDR3 consists of 16 residues. The CDR3 DNA sequence: TGTGCCAGCAGCGATACTTCTAGCGGGAGAACAGATACGCAGTATTTT. This codes for CASSDTSSGRTDTQYF.

This chain connects TRBV11-2 to TRBJ2-1; no clear D. The CDR3 has 15 residues. Trimming took off 0 bases at V and 2 bases at J, with 8 bases between the two ends. CDR1 SGHAT and CDR2 FQNNGV come from the germline V gene. CDR3 DNA: TGTGCCAGCAGCTTAGATCTGGCGGCCTACAATGAGCAGTTCTTC. It translates to CASSLDLAAYNEQFF.

The chain recombines TRBV27 with TRBJ2-2; TRBD2 agrees at 10 bases. This CDR3 has 15 residues. Germline V gene lookup returns CDR1 MNHEY and CDR2 SMNVEV (reference sequence). V gave up 3 bases and J gave up 4 bases; unmatched junction bases: 2. CDR3 amino acids: CASSLASGGTGELFF. The CDR3 region has the DNA TGTGCCAGCAGTTTGGCTAGCGGGGGCACCGGGGAGCTGTTTTTT.

This chain links TRBV28 with TRBJ2-5; D possibly corresponds to TRBD2 (5 bases). The end of the DNA aligns better with TRBJ2-7, so the J call may be wrong. This CDR3 has 13 amino acids. Germline assignment: CDR1 MDHEN and CDR2 SYDVKM. The CDR3 protein is CASRLSDSGEQYF. CDR3 DNA: TGTGCCAGCAGACTCTCGGACTCTGGCGAGCAGTACTTC.

The V call is TRBV6-5, the J call TRBJ2-1; 10 bases align to TRBD2. The germline CDR1 and CDR2 sequences are MNHEY and SVGAGI. V lost 1 base, J lost 9 bases, and 6 bases stayed unmatched. The CDR3 length is 15 residues. The CDR3 DNA follows: TGTGCCAGCAGTTACTTGCCTAGCGGGAGTAGTGAGCAGTTCTTC. Translated: CASSYLPSGSSEQFF.